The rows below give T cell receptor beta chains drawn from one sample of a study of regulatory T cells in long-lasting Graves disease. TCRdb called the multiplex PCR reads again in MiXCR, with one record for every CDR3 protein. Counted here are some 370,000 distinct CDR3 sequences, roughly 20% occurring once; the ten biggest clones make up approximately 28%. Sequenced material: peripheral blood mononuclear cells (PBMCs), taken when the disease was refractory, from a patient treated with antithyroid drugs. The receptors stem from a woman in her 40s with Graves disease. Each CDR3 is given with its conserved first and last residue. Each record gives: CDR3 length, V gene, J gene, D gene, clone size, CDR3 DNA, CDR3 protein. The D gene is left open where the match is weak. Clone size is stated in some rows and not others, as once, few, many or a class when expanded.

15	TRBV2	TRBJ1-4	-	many	TGTGCCAGCAGTGAAGACAGGGCCCCCAATGAAAAACTGTTTTTT	CASSEDRAPNEKLFF
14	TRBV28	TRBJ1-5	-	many	TGTGCCAGCAGTTTGGCGGGTGACAATCAGCCCCAGCATTTT	CASSLAGDNQPQHF
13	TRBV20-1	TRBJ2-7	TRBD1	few	TGCAGTGGATCGGGGACAGGGGTGTACGAGCAGTACTTC	CSGSGTGVYEQYF
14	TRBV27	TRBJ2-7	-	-	TGTGCCAGCAGCCGTTTCTTGGGTTCGGGAGAGCAGTACTTC	CASSRFLGSGEQYF
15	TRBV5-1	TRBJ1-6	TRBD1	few	TGCGCCAGCAGACCGGGGACAGGGGGAAATTCACCCCTCCACTTT	CASRPGTGGNSPLHF
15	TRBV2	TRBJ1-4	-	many	TGTGCCAGCCAATTAGTCGGGGGTAATCAAGAAAAACTGTTTTTT	CASQLVGGNQEKLFF
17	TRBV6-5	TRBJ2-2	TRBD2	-	TGTGCCAGCAGTTACGCTTTCCCGGGAGGGTTCGCCGGGGAGCTGTTTTTT	CASSYAFPGGFAGELFF
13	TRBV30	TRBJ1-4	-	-	TGTGCCTGGAGTGAGTTCTTACCTGAAAAACTGTTTTTT	CAWSEFLPEKLFF
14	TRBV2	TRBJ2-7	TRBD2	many	TGTGCCAGCAACCGACTAGCGGGAGTGACTGAGCAGTACTTC	CASNRLAGVTEQYF
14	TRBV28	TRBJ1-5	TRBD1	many	TGTGCCAGCAGTTTTTGGCAGGGGGCTAAGCCCCAGCATTTT	CASSFWQGAKPQHF
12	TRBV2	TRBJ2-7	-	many	TGTGCCAGCAAAGGGAGGTCCTACGAGCAGTACTTC	CASKGRSYEQYF
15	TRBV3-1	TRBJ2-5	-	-	TGTGCCAGCAGCACCCCCGGGGGACTCGTGAAGACCCAGTACTTC	CASSTPGGLVKTQYF
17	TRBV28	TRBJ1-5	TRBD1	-	TGTGCCAGCAGCACACACCGGGACAGGGTTATAAATCAGCCCCAGCATTTT	CASSTHRDRVINQPQHF
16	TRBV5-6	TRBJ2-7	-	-	TGTGCCAGCAGCTTGGATTCCAGGGTGATTCCCTACGAGCAGTACTTC	CASSLDSRVIPYEQYF
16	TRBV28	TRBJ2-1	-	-	TGTGCCAGCAGTTCCACCAGAGGAGACTCCTACAATGAGCAGTTCTTC	CASSSTRGDSYNEQFF
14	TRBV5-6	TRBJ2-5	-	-	TGTGCTAGCAGCTTGATGGGGCCCCGTCAGACCCAGTACTTC	CASSLMGPRQTQYF
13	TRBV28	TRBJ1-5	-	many	TGTGCCAGCAGTTCATCAGATATGCAGCCCCAGCATTTT	CASSSSDMQPQHF
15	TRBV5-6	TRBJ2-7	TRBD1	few	TGTGCCAGCAGCGTAGAGACAGGGATATCCTACGAGCAGTACTTC	CASSVETGISYEQYF
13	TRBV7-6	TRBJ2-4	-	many	TGTGCCAGCAGCTTGAGACTTCGAAACATTCAGTACTTC	CASSLRLRNIQYF
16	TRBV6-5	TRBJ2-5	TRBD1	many	TGTGCCAGCAGTTACCTTGGGACAGGGACGGTAGAGACCCAGTACTTC	CASSYLGTGTVETQYF
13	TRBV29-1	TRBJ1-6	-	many	TGCAGCGTGGGGGACACCTATAATTCACCCCTCCACTTT	CSVGDTYNSPLHF
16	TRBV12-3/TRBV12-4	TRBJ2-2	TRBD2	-	TGTGCCAGCAGGCCGCCGGGACTAGCGACACAAGGGGAGCTGTTTTTT	CASRPPGLATQGELFF
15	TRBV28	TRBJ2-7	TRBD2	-	TGTGCCAGCAGCCAAGCCGCTAGCGGGACCTACGAGCAGTACTTC	CASSQAASGTYEQYF
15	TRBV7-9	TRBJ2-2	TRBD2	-	TGTGCCAGCAGCTTCGGGACTATTAACACCGGGGAGCTGTTTTTT	CASSFGTINTGELFF
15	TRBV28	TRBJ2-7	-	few	TGTGCCAGCAGTTTCTCTGGTGTCCGGGCCTACGAGCAGTACTTC	CASSFSGVRAYEQYF
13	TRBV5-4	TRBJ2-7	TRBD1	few	TGTGCCAGCAGCTCTCAGGGGGACTACGAGCAGTACTTC	CASSSQGDYEQYF
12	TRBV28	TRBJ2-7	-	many	TGTGCCAGCAGCTTACAGGGCTACGAGCAGTACTTC	CASSLQGYEQYF
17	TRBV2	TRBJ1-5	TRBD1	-	TGTGCCAGCAGGGGGGGACAGGGGGCCTTCAGCAATCAGCCCCAGCATTTT	CASRGGQGAFSNQPQHF
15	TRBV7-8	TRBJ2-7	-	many	TGTGCCAGCAGCTTATGGGAAGGGGGAAGTTACGAGCAGTACTTC	CASSLWEGGSYEQYF
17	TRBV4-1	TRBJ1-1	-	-	TGCGCCAGCAGCCAAGGGAAGTCCGCGCTGGGAGACACTGAAGCTTTCTTT	CASSQGKSALGDTEAFF
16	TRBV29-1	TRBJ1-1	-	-	TGCAGCGTTCCGGGTGAAGGGGATTACCGATTTACTGAAGCTTTCTTT	CSVPGEGDYRFTEAFF
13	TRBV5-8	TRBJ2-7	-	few	TGTTCCAGCGATGGGAGCGGGTCCTACGAGCAGTACTTC	CSSDGSGSYEQYF
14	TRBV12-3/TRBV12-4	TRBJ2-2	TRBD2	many	TGTGCCAGCCGCGCGGGGGAGAAAGCCGGGGAGCTGTTTTTT	CASRAGEKAGELFF
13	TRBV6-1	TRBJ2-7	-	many	TGTGCCAGCAGTGACCCACCGGGTGGCGAGCAGTACTTC	CASSDPPGGEQYF
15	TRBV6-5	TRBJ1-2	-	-	TGTGCCAGCAGTTACTCTCCGTTAGCTAACTATGGCTACACCTTC	CASSYSPLANYGYTF
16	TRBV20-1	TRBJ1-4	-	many	TGCAGTGCCGAAAGGCTCGCACAGGGAACTAATGAAAAACTGTTTTTT	CSAERLAQGTNEKLFF
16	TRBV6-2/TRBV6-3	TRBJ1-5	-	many	TGTGCCAGCAGTGAAAGGGCCCACGCTAGCAATCAGCCCCAGCATTTT	CASSERAHASNQPQHF